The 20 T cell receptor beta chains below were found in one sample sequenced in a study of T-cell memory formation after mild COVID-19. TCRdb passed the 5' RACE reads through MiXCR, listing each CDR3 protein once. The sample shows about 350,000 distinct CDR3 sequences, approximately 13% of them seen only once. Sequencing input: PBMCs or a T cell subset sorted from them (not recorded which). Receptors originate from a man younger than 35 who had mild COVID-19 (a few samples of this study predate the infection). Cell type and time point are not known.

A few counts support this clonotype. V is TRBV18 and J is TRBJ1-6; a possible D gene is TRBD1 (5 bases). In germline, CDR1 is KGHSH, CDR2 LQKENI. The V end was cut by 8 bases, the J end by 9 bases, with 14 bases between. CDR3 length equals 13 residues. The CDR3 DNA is TGTGCCAGCCTTTCTGGGCAGGGTTCACCCCTCCACTTT. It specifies CASLSGQGSPLHF.

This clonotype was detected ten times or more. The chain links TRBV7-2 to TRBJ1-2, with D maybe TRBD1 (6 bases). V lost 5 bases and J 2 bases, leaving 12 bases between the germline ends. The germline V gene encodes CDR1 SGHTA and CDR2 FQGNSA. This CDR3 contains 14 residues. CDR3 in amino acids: CASSRTGLNYGYTF. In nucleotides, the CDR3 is TGTGCCAGCAGCCGTACAGGGCTCAACTATGGCTACACCTTC. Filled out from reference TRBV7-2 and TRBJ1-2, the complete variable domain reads GAGVSQSPSNKVTEKGKDVELRCDPISGHTALYWYRQSLGQGLEFLIYFQGNSAPDKSGLPSDRFSAERTGGSVSTLTIQRTQQEDSAVYLCASSRTGLNYGYTFGSGTRLTVV.

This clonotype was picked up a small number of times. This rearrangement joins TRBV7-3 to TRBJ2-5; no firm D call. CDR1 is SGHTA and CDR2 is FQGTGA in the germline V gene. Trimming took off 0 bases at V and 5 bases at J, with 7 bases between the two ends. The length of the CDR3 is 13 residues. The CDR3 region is CASSLTLFETQYF. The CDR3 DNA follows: TGTGCCAGCAGCTTAACCCTTTTCGAGACCCAGTACTTC.

The CDR3 bases are TGTGCCAGTAGGAGATTGGAGTGGGAGACTGAAGCTTTCTTT. It is translated as CASRRLEWETEAFF. The chain carries TRBV19 and TRBJ1-1; D remains unclear. Germline CDR1 LNHDA, CDR2 SQIVND (reference sequence). This CDR3 comprises 14 residues. With 6 bases removed from V and 5 bases from J, the gap between germline ends came to 16 bases.

CDR3 protein: CATSETGTQPQHF. The CDR3 DNA sequence: TGTGCCACCAGTGAAACCGGGACGCAGCCCCAGCATTTT. The rearrangement links TRBV24-1 to TRBJ1-5, with a tentative D call TRBD1 (5 bases). Germline V gene sequence: CDR1 KGHDR, CDR2 SFDVKD. This CDR3 comprises 13 residues. Trimming pared 4 bases from V and 7 bases from J, leaving 10 bases between.

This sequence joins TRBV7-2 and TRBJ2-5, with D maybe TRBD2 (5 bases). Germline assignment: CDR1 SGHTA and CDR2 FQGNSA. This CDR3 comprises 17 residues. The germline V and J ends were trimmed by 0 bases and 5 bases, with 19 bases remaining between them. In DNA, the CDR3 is TGTGCCAGCAGCTTAGCGAGGGCATCGAGGGTTTGGGAGACCCAGTACTTC. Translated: CASSLARASRVWETQYF.

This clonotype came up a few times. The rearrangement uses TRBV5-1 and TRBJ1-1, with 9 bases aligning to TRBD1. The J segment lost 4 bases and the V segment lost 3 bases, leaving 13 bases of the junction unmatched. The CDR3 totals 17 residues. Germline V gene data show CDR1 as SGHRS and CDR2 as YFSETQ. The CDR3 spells CASSSLETGDRATEAFF. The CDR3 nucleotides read TGCGCCAGCAGCTCGCTAGAGACGGGGGACAGGGCCACTGAAGCTTTCTTT.

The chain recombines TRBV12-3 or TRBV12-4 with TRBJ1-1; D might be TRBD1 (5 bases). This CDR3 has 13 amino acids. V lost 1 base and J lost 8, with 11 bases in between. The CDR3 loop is CASSLDRRGEAFF. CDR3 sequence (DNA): TGTGCCAGCAGTTTAGACCGACGGGGGGAAGCTTTCTTT.

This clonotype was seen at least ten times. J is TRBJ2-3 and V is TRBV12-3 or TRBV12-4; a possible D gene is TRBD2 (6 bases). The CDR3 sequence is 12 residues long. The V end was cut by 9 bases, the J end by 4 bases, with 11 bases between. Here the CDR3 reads CASGSGADTQYF. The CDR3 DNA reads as TGTGCCAGTGGGTCGGGGGCAGATACGCAGTATTTT.

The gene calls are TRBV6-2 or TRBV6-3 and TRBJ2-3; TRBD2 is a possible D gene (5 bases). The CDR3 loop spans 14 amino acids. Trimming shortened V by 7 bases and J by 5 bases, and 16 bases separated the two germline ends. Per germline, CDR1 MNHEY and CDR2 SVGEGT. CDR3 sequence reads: CASTFLGVGDTQYF. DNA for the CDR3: TGTGCCAGCACCTTCCTGGGAGTAGGAGATACGCAGTATTTT.

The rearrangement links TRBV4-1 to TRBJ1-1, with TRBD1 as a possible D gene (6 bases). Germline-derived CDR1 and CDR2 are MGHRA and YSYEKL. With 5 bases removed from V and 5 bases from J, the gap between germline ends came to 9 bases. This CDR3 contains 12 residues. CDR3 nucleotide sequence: TGCGCCAGCAGCACAGGGCAGACTGAAGCTTTCTTT. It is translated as CASSTGQTEAFF.

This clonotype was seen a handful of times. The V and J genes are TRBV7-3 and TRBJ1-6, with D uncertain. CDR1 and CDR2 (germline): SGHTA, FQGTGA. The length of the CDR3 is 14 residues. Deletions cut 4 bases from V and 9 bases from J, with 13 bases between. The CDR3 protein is CASSSGPNGSPLHF. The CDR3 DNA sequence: TGTGCCAGCAGCTCCGGGCCCAATGGTTCACCCCTCCACTTT.

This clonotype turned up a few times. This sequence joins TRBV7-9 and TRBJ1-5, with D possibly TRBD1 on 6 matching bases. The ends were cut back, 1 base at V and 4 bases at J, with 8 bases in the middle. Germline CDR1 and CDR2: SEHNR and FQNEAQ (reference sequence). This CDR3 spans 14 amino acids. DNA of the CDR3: TGTGCCAGCAGCTTAGACAGGGCAAATCAGCCCCAGCATTTT. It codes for CASSLDRANQPQHF.

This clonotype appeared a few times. The CDR3 DNA follows: TGCAGTGCCCCCGGGACTAGCGGGGTCTCCTACGAGCAGTACTTC. Translation: CSAPGTSGVSYEQYF. J is TRBJ2-7 and V is TRBV20-1, with 13 nucleotides matching TRBD2. Germline CDR1 and CDR2: DFQATT and SNEGSKA (reference sequence). The trim removed 6 bases at V and 0 bases at J, leaving 5 bases unmatched. The CDR3 covers 15 residues.

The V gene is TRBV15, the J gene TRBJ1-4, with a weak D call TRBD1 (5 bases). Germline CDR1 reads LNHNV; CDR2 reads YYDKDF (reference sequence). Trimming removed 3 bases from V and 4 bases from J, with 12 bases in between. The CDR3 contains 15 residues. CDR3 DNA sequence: TGTGCCACCAGCAGCTTGGGGGGGTATAATGAAAAACTGTTTTTT. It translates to CATSSLGGYNEKLFF.

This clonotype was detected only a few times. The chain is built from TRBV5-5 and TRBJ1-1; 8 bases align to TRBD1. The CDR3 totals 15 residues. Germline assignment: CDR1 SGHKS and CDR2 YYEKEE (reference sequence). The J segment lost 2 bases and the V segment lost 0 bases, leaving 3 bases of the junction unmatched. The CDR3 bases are TGTGCCAGCAGCTTGGTTGGACAGGGAAACACTGAAGCTTTCTTT. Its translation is CASSLVGQGNTEAFF.

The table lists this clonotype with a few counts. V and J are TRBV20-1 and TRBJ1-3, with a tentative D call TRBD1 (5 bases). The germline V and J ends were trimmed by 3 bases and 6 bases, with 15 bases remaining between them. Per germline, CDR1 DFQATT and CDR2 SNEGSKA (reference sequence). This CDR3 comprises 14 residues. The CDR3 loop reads CSARIRAYPNTIYF. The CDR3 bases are TGCAGTGCTAGGATCAGGGCATACCCAAACACCATATATTTT.

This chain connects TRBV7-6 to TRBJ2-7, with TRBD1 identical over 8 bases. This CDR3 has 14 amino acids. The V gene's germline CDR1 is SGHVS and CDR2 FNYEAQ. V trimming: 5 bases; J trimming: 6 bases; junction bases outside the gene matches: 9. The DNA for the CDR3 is TGTGCCAGCAGCGAATGGGACAGGTTTCGCGAGCAGTACTTC. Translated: CASSEWDRFREQYF.

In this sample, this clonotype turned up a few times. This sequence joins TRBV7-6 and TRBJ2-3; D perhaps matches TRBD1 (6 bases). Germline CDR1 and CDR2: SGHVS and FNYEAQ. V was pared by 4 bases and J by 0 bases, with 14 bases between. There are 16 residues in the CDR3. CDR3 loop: CASSYARQVSTDTQYF. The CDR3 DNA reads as TGTGCCAGCAGCTACGCAAGACAGGTTAGCACAGATACGCAGTATTTT.

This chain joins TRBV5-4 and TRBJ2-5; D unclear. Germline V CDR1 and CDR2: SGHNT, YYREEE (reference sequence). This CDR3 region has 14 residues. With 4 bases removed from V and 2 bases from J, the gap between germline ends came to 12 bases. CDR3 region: CASSPIDKQETQYF. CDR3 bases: TGTGCCAGCAGCCCGATAGACAAGCAAGAGACCCAGTACTTC.